In its sample, the clone carrying this T cell receptor (beta chain) was seen once. Its specificity is not known. TCRdb's copy holds only in-frame clones and misses some; the assay was immunoSEQ multiplex PCR. Of 65,000 or so clones in the sample, roughly 94% were seen once. The CDR3 covers 17 residues. In germline, CDR1 is SEHNR, CDR2 FQNEAQ (reference sequence). V was cut by 4 bases and J by 2 bases, with 18 bases left in between. The data were taken from a study of cytomegalovirus exposure and HLA in healthy donors. On the study more broadly: The 120 or so validation repertoires were produced on the same platform as the 500 to 800 repertoires of the first cohort. This was reported in a later analysis. Study results and caveats: Associated with cytomegalovirus, according to the listing, were 150 to 200 TCR beta chains. For cytomegalovirus status, the classifier reportedly gave diagnoses with high specificity and sensitivity.

V is TRBV7-9 and J is TRBJ1-3; TRBD1 might be the D (6 bases). This sequence was found in a woman between 18 and 29 years old in good health and CMV-seronegative. The sequenced sample was PBMCs. CDR3 in amino acids: CASSSITRQGPGNTIYF. In nucleotides, the CDR3 is TGTGCCAGCAGCTCGATAACGCGGCAGGGGCCTGGAAACACCATATATTTT.